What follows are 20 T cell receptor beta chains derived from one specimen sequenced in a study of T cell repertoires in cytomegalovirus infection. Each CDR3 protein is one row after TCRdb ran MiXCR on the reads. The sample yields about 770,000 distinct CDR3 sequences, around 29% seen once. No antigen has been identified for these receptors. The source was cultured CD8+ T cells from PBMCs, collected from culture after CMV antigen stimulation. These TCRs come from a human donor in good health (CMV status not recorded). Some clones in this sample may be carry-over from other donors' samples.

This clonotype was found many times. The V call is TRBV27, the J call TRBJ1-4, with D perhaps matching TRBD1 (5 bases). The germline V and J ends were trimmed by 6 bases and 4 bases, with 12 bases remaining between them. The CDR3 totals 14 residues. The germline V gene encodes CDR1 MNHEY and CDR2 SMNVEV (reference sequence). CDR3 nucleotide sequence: TGTGCCAGCAGCTCGGGACGGATTAATGAAAAACTGTTTTTT. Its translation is CASSSGRINEKLFF.

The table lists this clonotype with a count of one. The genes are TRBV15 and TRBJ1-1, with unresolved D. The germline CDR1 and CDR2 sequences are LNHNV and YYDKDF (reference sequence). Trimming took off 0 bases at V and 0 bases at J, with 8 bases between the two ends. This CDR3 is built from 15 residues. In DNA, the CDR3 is TGTGCCACCAGCAGAGAGGGCGGCTTGAACACTGAAGCTTTCTTT. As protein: CATSREGGLNTEAFF. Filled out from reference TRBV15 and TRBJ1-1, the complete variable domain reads DAMVIQNPRYQVTQFGKPVTLSCSQTLNHNVMYWYQQKSSQAPKLLFHYYDKDFNNEADTPDNFQSRRPNTSFCFLDIRSPGLGDTAMYLCATSREGGLNTEAFFGQGTRLTVV.

The CDR3 sequence is CTAGGETQYF. The CDR3 DNA reads as TGCACTGCAGGCGGCGAGACCCAGTACTTC. V gene TRBV29-1 combines with J gene TRBJ2-5; no reliable D call. The CDR3 is 10 amino acids. Germline V CDR1 and CDR2: SQVTM, ANQGSEA.

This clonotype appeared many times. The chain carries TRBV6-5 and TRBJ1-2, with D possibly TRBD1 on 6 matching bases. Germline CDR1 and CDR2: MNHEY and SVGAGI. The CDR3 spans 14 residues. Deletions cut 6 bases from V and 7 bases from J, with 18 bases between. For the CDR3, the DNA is TGTGCCAGCAGAGTACCCGGGACAAACGTTGGCTACACCTTC. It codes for CASRVPGTNVGYTF.

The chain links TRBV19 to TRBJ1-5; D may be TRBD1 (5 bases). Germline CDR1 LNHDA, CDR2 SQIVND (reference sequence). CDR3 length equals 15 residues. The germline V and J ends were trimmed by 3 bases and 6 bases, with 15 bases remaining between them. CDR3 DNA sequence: TGTGCCAGTAGTATCCGCCGACAGTTGGGTCAGCCCCAGCATTTT. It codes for CASSIRRQLGQPQHF.

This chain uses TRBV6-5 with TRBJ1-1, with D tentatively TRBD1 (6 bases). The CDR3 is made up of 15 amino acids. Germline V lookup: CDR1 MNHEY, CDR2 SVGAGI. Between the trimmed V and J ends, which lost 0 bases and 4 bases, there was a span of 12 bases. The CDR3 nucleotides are TGTGCCAGCAGTTACTCGAGCGGAGGGGGCACTGAAGCTTTCTTT. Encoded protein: CASSYSSGGGTEAFF.

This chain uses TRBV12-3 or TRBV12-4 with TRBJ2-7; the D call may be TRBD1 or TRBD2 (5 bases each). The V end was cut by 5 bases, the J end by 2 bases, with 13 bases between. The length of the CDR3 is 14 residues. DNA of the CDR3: TGTGCCAGCAGTCCGCCGGGACGTCCCTACGAGCAGTACTTC. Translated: CASSPPGRPYEQYF.

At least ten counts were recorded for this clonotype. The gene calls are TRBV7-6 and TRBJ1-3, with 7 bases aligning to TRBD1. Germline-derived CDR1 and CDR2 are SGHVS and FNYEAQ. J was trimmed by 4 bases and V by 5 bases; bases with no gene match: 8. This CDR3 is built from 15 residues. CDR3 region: CASSPRQGPGNTIYF. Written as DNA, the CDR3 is TGTGCCAGCAGCCCACGACAGGGCCCCGGAAACACCATATATTTT.

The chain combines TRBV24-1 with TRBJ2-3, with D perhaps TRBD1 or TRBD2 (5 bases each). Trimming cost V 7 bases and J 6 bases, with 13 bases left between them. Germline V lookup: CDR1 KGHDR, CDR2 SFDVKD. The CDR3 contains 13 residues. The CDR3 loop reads CATRHGTSDTQYF. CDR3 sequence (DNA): TGTGCCACCAGACACGGGACCTCGGATACGCAGTATTTT.

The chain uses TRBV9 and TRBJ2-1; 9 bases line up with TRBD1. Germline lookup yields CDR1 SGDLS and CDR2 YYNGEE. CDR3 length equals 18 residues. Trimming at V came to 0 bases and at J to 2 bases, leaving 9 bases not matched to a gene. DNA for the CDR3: TGTGCCAGCAGCGTAGACAGGGGGCTGATGACACCCTACAATGAGCAGTTCTTC. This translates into CASSVDRGLMTPYNEQFF.

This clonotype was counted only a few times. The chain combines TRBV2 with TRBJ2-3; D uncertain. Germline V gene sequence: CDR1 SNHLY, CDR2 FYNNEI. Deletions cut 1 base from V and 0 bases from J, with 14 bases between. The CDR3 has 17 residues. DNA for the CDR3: TGTGCCAGCAGTGAAGATAGTAGAGTTTCTAGCACAGATACGCAGTATTTT. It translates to CASSEDSRVSSTDTQYF.

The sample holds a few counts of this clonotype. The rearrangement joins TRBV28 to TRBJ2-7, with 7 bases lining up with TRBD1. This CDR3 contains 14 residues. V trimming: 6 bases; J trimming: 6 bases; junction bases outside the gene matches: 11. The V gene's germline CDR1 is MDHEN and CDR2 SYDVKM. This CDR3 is CASSPGQPLTEQYV. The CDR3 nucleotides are TGTGCCAGCAGCCCGGGACAGCCTCTAACCGAGCAGTACGTC.

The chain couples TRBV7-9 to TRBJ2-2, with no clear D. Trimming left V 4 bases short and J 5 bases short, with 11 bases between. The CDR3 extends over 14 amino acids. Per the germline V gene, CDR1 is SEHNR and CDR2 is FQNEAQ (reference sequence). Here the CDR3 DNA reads TGTGCCAGCAGCTCGCGTGGGGAAACCGGGGAGCTGTTTTTT. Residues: CASSSRGETGELFF.

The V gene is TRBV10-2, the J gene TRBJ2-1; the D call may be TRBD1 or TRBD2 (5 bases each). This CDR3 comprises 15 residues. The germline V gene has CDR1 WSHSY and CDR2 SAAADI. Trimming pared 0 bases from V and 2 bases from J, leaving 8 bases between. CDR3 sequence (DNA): TGCGCCAGCAGTGAGTCGAGGGGAACCTACAATGAGCAGTTCTTC. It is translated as CASSESRGTYNEQFF.

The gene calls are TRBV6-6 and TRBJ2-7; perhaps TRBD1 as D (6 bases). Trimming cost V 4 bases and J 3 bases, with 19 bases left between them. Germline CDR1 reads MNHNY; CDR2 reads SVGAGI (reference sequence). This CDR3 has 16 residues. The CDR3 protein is CASSFADRPKNYEQYV. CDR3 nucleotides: TGTGCCAGCAGTTTCGCTGACAGGCCAAAGAACTACGAGCAGTACGTC.

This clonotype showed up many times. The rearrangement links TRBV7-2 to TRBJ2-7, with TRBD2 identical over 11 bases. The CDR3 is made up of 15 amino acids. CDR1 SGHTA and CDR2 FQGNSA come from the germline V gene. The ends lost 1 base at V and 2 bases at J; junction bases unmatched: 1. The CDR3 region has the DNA TGTGCCAGCAGCTTAGATAGCGGGGGGGCCTACGAGCAGTACTTC. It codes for CASSLDSGGAYEQYF.

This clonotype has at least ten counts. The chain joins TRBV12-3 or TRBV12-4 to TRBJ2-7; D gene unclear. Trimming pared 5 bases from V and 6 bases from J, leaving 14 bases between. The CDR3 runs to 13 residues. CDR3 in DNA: TGTGCCAGCAGTAGTCAGCGCCACGGCGAGCAGTACGTC. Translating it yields CASSSQRHGEQYV.

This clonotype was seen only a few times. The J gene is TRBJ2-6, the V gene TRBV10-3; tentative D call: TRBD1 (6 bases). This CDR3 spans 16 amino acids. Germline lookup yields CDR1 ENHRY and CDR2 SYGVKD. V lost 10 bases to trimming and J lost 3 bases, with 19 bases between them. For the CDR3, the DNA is TGTGCCACCGCGCACAGGGTTTTAGGTGGGGCCAACGTCCTGACTTTC. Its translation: CATAHRVLGGANVLTF.

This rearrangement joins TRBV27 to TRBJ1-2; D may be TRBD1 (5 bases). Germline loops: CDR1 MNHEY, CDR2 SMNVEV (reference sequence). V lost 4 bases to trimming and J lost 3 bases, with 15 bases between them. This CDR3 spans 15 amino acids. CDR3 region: CASSSSPGNDYGYTF. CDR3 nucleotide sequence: TGTGCCAGCAGTTCCTCCCCAGGGAACGACTATGGCTACACCTTC.

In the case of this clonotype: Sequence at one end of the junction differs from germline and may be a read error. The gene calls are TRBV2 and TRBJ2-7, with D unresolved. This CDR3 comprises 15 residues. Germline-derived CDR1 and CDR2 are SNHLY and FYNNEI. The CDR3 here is CASSEEWTVTYEQYF. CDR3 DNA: TGTGCCAGCAGCGAAGAATGGACGGTTACCTACGAGCAGTACTTC.